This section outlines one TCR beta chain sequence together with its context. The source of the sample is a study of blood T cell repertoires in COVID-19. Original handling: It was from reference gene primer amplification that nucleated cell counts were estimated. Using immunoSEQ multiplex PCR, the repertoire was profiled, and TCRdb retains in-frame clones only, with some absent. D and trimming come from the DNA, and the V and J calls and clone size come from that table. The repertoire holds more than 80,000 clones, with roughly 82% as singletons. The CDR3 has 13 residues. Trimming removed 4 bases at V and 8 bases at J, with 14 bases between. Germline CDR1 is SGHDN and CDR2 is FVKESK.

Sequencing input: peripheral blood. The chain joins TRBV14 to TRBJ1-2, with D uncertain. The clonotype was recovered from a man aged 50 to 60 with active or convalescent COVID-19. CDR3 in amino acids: CASSPARGAGYTF. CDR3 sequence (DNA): TGTGCCAGCAGCCCGGCCCGCGGAGCGGGCTACACCTTC.